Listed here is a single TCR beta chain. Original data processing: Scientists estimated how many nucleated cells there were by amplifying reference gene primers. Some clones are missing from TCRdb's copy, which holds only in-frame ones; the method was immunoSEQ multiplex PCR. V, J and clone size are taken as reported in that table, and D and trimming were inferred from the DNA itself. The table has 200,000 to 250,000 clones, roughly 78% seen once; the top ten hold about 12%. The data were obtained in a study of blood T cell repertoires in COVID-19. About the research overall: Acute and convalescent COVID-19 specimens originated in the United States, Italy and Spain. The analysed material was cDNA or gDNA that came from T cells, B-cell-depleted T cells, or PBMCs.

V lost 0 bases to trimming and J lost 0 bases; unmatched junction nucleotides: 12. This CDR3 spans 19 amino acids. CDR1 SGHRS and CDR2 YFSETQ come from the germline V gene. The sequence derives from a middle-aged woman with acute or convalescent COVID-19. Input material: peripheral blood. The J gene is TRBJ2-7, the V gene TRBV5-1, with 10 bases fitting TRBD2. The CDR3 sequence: CASSLEVFASGRTSYEQYF. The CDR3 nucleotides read TGCGCCAGCAGCTTGGAGGTCTTCGCTAGCGGGAGAACCTCCTACGAGCAGTACTTC.